This TCR beta chain was documented in a study of T-cell memory formation after mild COVID-19. Overall study: Most TCR clusters belonged to a single donor.

This clonotype has a handful of counts. Antigen unknown. One entry per CDR3 protein results from TCRdb running MiXCR on the 5' RACE reads. The sample records hundreds of thousands of distinct CDR3 sequences, roughly 15% being singletons. Germline CDR1 reads LGHDT; CDR2 reads YNNKEL (reference sequence). Trimming shortened V by 0 bases and J by 1 base, and 6 bases separated the two germline ends. The CDR3 extends over 14 amino acids. Study-wide findings and caveats: A subset of responding clones appeared in pre-infection memory, suggesting cross-reactive memory joined. A balance of CD4 and CD8 characterized clones contracting day 15 to 85, whereas later expanders leaned CD4+.

The genes are TRBV3-1 and TRBJ1-1; D is undetermined. The sample was PBMCs or a T cell subset sorted from them (not recorded which). The sequence came from a man between 18 and 35 years old who had mild COVID-19 (a few samples of this study predate the infection). Cell type and time point are not known. The CDR3 loop reads CASSQDTPNTEAFF. CDR3 nucleotide sequence: TGTGCCAGCAGCCAAGATACCCCGAACACTGAAGCTTTCTTT.